This TCR beta chain originates from a study of radiotherapy plus CTLA-4 blockade in lung cancer. The CDR3 is 14 amino acids. The germline V and J ends were trimmed by 1 base and 8 bases, with 15 bases remaining between them. CDR1 LNHNV and CDR2 YYDKDF come from the germline V gene (reference sequence). Only in-frame clones appear in the TCRdb table, and some are missing; sequencing was by immunoSEQ multiplex PCR. The table has 77,000 or so clones, under 75% seen once; the top ten hold more than 8%. The specimen comprised peripheral blood, sampled from a patient treated with radiotherapy plus ipilimumab. The chain uses TRBV15 and TRBJ2-7; weak D call: TRBD2 (5 bases). This TCR was sampled from a human donor with non-small cell lung cancer whose response to radiotherapy plus ipilimumab could not be evaluated. The DNA for the CDR3 is TGTGCCACCAGCAGAGGAGGGAGTGGCCTTCAGCAGTACTTC. Its translation is CATSRGGSGLQQYF.